This TCR beta chain originates from a study of response to subunit inactivated influenza vaccine. TCRdb processed the RT-PCR reads anew with MiXCR; each CDR3 protein has one entry. The data show over 400,000 distinct CDR3 sequences, approximately 11% seen once. This clonotype was seen ten or more times. This CDR3 contains 16 residues. Germline lookup yields CDR1 KGHDR and CDR2 SFDVKD. Trimming removed 12 bases from V and 0 bases from J, with 20 bases in between. This chain links TRBV24-1 with TRBJ2-4; tentatively, D is TRBD1 (6 bases). The material was PBMCs from blood, obtained roughly 45 days after vaccination. This sequence originates from a man in his fifties who received an inactivated influenza vaccine. The DNA of the CDR3 is TGTGCCCCTATATACAGGGTTACCTTAGCCAAAAACATTCAGTACTTC. Translated: CAPIYRVTLAKNIQYF.